This TCR beta chain was documented in a study of regulatory T cells in long-lasting Graves disease. Study-level background: Patients with new Graves' disease had used antithyroid drugs below 3 months. General observations from the study: TRBV28, TRBJ1-2 and TRBJ2-5 emerged as the favored segments in persistent disease.

Time point described: newly diagnosed GD, antithyroid drugs for less than 3 months. RNA extracted from PBMCs served as the sequencing template. The collection involved drawing approximately 9 milliliters of peripheral blood into EDTA tubes. V shed 4 bases, J shed 4 bases, and the junction held 5 bases outside the gene matches. Germline-derived CDR1 and CDR2 are ENHRY and SYGVKD. There are 14 residues in the CDR3. This clonotype turned up a few times. Its antigen is currently unknown. Arm-PCR of CDR3 regions and iRepertoire HTBI primers were the basis on which TCR beta libraries were built. MiXCR, run by TCRdb on the multiplex PCR reads, gives a single entry per CDR3 protein. This table has approximately 350,000 distinct CDR3 sequences, around 15% appearing once. The same specimen was also included in a second study, on T cells in Graves' hyperthyroidism and ophthalmopathy. Per that study: Blood shared most expanded thyroid clonotypes above 0.001.

The chain is built from TRBV10-3 and TRBJ1-2; 8 bases are a match to TRBD1. The source of this sequence is a woman under 30 with Graves disease. This specimen consisted of peripheral blood mononuclear cells (PBMCs), obtained at new diagnosis, from a patient treated with antithyroid drugs. The CDR3 DNA follows: TGTGCCATCAGTGCCGCACAGGGGGGCTATGGCTACACCTTC. This translates into CAISAAQGGYGYTF.